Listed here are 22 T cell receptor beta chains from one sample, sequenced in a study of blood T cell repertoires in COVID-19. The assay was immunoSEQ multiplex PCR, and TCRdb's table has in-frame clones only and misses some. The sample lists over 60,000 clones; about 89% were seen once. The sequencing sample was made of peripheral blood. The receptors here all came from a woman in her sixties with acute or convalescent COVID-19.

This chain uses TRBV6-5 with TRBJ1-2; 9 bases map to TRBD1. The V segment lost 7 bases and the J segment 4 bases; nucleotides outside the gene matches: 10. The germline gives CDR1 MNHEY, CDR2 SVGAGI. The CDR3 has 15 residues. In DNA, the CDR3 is TGTGCCAGCAACCCCAGACAGGGGGACGGCTATGGCTACACCTTC. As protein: CASNPRQGDGYGYTF.

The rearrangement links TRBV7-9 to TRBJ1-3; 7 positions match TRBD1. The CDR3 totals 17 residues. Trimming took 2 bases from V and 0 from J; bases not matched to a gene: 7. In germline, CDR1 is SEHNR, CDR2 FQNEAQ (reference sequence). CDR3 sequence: CASSLYRDSLSGNTIYF. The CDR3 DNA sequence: TGTGCCAGCAGCTTATACCGGGACAGCCTCTCTGGAAACACCATATATTTT.

The CDR3 bases are TGTGCCAGCAGGGGGACAGGGGCCTGGGAGACCCAGTACTTC. Its protein product is CASRGTGAWETQYF. The V gene is TRBV27, the J gene TRBJ2-5; TRBD1 matches 10 bases. Germline CDR1 MNHEY, CDR2 SMNVEV (reference sequence). Unmatched junction bases numbered 6, after V lost 6 bases and J lost 5 bases. The CDR3 totals 14 residues.

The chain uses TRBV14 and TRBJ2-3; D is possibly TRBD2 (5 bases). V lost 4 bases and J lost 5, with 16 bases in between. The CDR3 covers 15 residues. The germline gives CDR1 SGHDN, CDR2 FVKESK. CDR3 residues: CASSLRTSRGDTQYF. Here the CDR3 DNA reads TGTGCCAGCAGCCTGCGCACTTCTCGGGGAGATACGCAGTATTTT.

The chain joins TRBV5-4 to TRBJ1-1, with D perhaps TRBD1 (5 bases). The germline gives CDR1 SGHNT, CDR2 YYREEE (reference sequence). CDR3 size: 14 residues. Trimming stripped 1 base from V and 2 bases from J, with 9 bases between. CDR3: CASSLKWGNTEAFF. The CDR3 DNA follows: TGTGCCAGCAGCTTGAAGTGGGGCAACACTGAAGCTTTCTTT.

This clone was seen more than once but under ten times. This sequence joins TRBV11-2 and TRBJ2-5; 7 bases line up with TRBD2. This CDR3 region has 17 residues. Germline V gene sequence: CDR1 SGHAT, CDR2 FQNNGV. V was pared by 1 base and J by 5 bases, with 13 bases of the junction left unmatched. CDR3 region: CASSLVPSWTSAETQYF. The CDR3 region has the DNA TGTGCCAGCAGCTTAGTGCCCTCCTGGACTAGTGCGGAGACCCAGTACTTC.

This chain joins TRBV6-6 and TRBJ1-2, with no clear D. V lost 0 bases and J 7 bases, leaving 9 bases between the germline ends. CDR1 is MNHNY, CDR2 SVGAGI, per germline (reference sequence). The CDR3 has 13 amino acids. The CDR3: CASSYSRSRGYTF. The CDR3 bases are TGTGCCAGCAGTTACTCACGCAGTCGTGGCTACACCTTC.

DNA of the CDR3: TGTGCCAGCAGTTTATCTTTCCCCCGGTCGGCAGGGGGCGCGTTTACTGAAGCTTTCTTT. This encodes CASSLSFPRSAGGAFTEAFF. The V and J genes are TRBV27 and TRBJ1-1, with TRBD1 matching 8 bases. V lost 0 bases and J lost 5; bases outside the gene matches: 20. The CDR3 runs 20 residues. From germline, CDR1 is MNHEY and CDR2 SMNVEV (reference sequence).

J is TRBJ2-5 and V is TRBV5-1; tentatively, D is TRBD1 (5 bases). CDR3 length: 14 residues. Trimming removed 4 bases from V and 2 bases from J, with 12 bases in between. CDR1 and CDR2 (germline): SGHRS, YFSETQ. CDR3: CASSRQRLQETQYF. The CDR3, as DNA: TGCGCCAGCAGCCGACAGAGGCTACAAGAGACCCAGTACTTC.

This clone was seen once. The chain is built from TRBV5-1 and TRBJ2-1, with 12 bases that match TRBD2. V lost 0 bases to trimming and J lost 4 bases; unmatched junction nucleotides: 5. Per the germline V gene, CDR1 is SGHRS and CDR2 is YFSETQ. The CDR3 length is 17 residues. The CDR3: CASSLDGGLAGYNEQFF. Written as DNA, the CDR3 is TGCGCCAGCAGCTTGGACGGCGGACTAGCGGGGTACAATGAGCAGTTCTTC.

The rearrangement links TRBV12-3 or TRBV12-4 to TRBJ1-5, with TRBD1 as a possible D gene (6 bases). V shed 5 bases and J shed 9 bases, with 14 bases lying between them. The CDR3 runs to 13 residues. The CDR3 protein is CASSTHRDSPQHF. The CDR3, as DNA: TGTGCCAGCAGTACCCACAGGGATTCGCCCCAGCATTTT.

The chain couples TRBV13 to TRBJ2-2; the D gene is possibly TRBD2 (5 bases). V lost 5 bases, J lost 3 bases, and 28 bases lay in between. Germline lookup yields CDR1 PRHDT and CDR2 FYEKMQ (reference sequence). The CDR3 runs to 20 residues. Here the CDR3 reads CASSTTDASLLAPYTGELFF. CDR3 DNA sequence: TGTGCCAGCAGCACTACAGATGCCAGCCTATTAGCGCCTTACACCGGGGAGCTGTTTTTT.

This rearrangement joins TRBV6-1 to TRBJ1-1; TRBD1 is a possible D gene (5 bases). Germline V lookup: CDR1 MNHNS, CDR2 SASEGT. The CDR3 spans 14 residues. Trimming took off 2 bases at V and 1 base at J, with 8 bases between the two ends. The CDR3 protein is CASSELGGNTEAFF. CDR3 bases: TGTGCCAGCAGTGAATTGGGGGGGAACACTGAAGCTTTCTTT.

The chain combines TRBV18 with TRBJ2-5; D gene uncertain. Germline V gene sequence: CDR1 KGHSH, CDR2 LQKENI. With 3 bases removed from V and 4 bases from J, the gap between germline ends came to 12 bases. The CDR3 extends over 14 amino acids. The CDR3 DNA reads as TGTGCCAGCTCACCCGGTAATAGAGGAGAGACCCAGTACTTC. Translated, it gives CASSPGNRGETQYF.

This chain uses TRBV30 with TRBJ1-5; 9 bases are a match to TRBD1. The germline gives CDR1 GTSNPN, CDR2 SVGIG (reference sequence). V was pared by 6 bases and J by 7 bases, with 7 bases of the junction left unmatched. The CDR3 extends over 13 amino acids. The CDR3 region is CACTQGARQPQHF. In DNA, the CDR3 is TGTGCCTGTACACAGGGGGCGAGGCAGCCCCAGCATTTT.

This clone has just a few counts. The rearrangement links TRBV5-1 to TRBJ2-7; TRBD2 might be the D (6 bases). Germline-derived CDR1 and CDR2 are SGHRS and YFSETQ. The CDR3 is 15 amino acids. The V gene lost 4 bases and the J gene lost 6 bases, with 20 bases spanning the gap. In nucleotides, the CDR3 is TGCGCCAGCAGCAGGAACCGGGACTCTCAAGGCGAGCAGTACTTC. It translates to CASSRNRDSQGEQYF. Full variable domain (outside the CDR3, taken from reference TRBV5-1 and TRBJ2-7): KAGVTQTPRYLIKTRGQQVTLSCSPISGHRSVSWYQQTPGQGLQFLFEYFSETQRNKGNFPGRFSGRQFSNSRSEMNVSTLELGDSALYLCASSRNRDSQGEQYFGPGTRLTVT.

Written as DNA, the CDR3 is TGTGCCAGCAGCGTAGACCCCCGGCCCGGCGGCTCCTACAATGAGCAGTTCTTC. As protein: CASSVDPRPGGSYNEQFF. This sequence joins TRBV9 and TRBJ2-1; D call uncertain. Germline V gives CDR1 SGDLS, CDR2 YYNGEE. Trimming took 0 bases from V and 0 from J, leaving 16 bases between them. The CDR3 has 18 amino acids.

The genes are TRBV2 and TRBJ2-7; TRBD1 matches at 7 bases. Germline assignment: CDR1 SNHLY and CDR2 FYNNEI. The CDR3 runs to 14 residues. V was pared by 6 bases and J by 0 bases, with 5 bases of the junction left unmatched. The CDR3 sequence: CASRTRDSSYEQYF. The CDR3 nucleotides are TGTGCCAGCAGGACCCGGGACAGCTCCTACGAGCAGTACTTC.

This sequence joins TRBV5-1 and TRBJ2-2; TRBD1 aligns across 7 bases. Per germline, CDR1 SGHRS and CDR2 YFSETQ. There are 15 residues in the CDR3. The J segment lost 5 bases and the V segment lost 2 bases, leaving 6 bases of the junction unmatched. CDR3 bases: TGCGCCAGCAGCTTCCGACAGGGTGGGACCGGGGAGCTGTTTTTT. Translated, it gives CASSFRQGGTGELFF.

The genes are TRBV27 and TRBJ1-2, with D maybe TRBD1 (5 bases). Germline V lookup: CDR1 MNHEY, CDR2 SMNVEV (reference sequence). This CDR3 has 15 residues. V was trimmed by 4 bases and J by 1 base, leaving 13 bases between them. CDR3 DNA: TGTGCCAGCAGTTCTGCGACAGCTCTTAACTATGGCTACACCTTC. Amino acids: CASSSATALNYGYTF.

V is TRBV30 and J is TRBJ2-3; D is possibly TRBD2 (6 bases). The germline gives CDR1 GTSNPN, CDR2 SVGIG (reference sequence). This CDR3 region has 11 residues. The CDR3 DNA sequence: TGTTCTAGCGCCAACACAGATACGCAGTATTTT. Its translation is CSSANTDTQYF.

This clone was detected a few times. CDR3 DNA: TGTGCCAGCAGCGTTAAACCTACAGTTGAAGCTTTCTTT. Protein product: CASSVKPTVEAFF. The genes are TRBV9 and TRBJ1-1, with D hard to call. Germline values: CDR1 SGDLS, CDR2 YYNGEE. The V end was cut by 2 bases, the J end by 7 bases, with 12 bases between. The CDR3 loop spans 13 amino acids.